In its sample, the clone carrying this TCR beta chain is medium-sized. Trimming shortened V by 10 bases and J by 4 bases, and 16 bases separated the two germline ends. Germline CDR1 reads SNHLY; CDR2 reads FYNNEI. This CDR3 contains 13 residues. Some clones are missing from TCRdb's copy, which holds only in-frame ones; the method was immunoSEQ multiplex PCR. The sample lists 15,000 to 20,000 clones; roughly a third were seen once. This sample was included in a study of graft-versus-host responses after intestinal transplantation. Study findings and constraints: High graft-versus-host to host-versus-graft clonal ratios were found in allografts of patients who had graft-donor T cell macrochimerism.

V usage is TRBV2 and J usage is TRBJ1-2; tentatively, D is TRBD1 (5 bases). The material sequenced was alloreactive CD4+ T cells from a mixed lymphocyte reaction culture, taken before transplantation. As for subset: CFSE-low proliferating T cells sorted from approximately 6-day pre-transplant mixed lymphocyte reaction (GvH or HvG direction). This TCR came from a human patient who was an organ donor for intestinal transplantation. CDR3 protein: CATQLDTAYGYTF. CDR3 bases: TGTGCCACCCAACTGGACACTGCCTATGGCTACACCTTC.